This T cell receptor (beta chain) originates from a study of shared clonotypes between healthy human individuals. TCRdb keeps only in-frame clones here, not all; method: immunoSEQ multiplex PCR. The sample lists fewer than 700,000 clones, around 95% seen once, with approximately 0.11% in the top ten. V lost 6 bases, J lost 6 bases, and 17 bases lay in between. The CDR3 runs to 13 residues. Germline V gene data show CDR1 as SQVTM and CDR2 as ANQGSEA. Turning to this clone: Its antigen is currently unknown.

General study findings and limits: The generation probabilities recorded for non-shared clonotypes fell below those of clonotypes shared by all four donors.

Naive CD8 cells comprised CD45RO-negative, CCR7-positively selected cells, excluding terminally differentiated effector memory CD45RA+ cells. This chain uses TRBV29-1 with TRBJ1-2; maybe TRBD1 (6 bases). The TCR comes from a woman aged 25 to 39 in good health. The sequenced sample was naive CD8+ T cells sorted from blood. The CDR3, as DNA: TGCAGCGTCCACAGGACCGGGGACAATGGCTACACCTTC. Translation: CSVHRTGDNGYTF.